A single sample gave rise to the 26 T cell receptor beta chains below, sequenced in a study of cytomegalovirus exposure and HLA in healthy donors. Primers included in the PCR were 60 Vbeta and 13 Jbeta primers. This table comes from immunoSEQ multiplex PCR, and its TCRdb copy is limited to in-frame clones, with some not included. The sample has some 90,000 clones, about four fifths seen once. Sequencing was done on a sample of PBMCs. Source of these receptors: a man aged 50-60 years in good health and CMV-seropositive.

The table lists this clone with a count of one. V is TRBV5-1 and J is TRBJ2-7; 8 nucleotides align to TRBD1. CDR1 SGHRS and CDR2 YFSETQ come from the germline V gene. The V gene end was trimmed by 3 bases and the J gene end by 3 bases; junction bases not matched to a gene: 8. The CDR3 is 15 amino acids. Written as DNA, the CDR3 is TGCGCCAGCAGCTCCACCAGACAGGGGATCTACGAGCAGTACTTC. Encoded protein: CASSSTRQGIYEQYF. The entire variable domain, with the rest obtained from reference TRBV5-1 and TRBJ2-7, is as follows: KAGVTQTPRYLIKTRGQQVTLSCSPISGHRSVSWYQQTPGQGLQFLFEYFSETQRNKGNFPGRFSGRQFSNSRSEMNVSTLELGDSALYLCASSSTRQGIYEQYFGPGTRLTVT.

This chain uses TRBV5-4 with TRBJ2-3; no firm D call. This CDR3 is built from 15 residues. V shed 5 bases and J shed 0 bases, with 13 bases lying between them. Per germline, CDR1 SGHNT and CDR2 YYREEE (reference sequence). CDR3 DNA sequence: TGTGCCAGCAGTCGAGCCCCTTCTAGCACAGATACGCAGTATTTT. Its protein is CASSRAPSSTDTQYF.

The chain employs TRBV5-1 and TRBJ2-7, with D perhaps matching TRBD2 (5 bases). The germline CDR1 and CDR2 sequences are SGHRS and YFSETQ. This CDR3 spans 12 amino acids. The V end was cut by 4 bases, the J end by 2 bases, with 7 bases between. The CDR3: CASSRGTYEQYF. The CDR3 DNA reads TGCGCCAGCAGCCGGGGAACCTACGAGCAGTACTTC. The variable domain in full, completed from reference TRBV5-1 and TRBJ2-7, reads KAGVTQTPRYLIKTRGQQVTLSCSPISGHRSVSWYQQTPGQGLQFLFEYFSETQRNKGNFPGRFSGRQFSNSRSEMNVSTLELGDSALYLCASSRGTYEQYFGPGTRLTVT.

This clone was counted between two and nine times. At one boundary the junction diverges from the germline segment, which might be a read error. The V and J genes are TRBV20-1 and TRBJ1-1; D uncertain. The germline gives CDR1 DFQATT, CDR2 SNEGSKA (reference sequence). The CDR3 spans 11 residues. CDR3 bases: TGCAGTGCTAGACCCGGGAGGGAACTCGTCTTT. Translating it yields CSARPGRELVF.

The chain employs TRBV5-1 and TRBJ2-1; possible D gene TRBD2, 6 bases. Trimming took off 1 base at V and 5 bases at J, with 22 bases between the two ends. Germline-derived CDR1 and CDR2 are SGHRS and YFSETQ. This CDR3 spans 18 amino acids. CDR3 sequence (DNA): TGCGCCAGCAGCTTGAATCCAGAACTAGCTCAAAGGAACAATGAGCAGTTCTTC. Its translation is CASSLNPELAQRNNEQFF.

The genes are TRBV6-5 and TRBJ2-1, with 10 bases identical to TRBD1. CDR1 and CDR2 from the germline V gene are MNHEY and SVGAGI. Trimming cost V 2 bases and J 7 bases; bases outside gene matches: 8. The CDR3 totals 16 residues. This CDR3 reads CASSYAGQGLTNEQFF. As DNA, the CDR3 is TGTGCCAGCAGTTACGCGGGACAGGGGCTTACAAATGAGCAGTTCTTC.

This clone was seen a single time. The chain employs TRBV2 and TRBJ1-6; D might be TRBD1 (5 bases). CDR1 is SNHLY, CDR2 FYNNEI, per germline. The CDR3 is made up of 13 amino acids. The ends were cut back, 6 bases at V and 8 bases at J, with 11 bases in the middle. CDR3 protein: CASSEEQDSPLHF. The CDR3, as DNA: TGTGCCAGCAGCGAGGAACAGGATTCACCCCTCCACTTT. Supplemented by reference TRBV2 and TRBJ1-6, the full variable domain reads EPEVTQTPSHQVTQMGQEVILRCVPISNHLYFYWYRQILGQKVEFLVSFYNNEISEKSEIFDDQFSVERPDGSNFTLKIRSTKLEDSAMYFCASSEEQDSPLHFGNGTRLTVT.

The CDR3 spells CASSQSLNQPQHF. The DNA for the CDR3 is TGCGCCAGCAGTCAATCTCTCAATCAGCCCCAGCATTTT. The chain employs TRBV23-1 and TRBJ1-5; D remains ambiguous. TRBV23-1 is reported as an ORF; its role is uncertain. Deletions cut 0 bases from V and 3 bases from J, with 3 bases between. The CDR3 totals 13 residues.

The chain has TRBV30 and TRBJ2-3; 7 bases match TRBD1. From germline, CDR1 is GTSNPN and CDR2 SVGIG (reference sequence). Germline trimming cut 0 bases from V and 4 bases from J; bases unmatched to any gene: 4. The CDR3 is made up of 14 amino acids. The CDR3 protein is CAWSVGGGSDTQYF. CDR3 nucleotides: TGTGCCTGGAGTGTAGGGGGCGGGTCAGATACGCAGTATTTT.

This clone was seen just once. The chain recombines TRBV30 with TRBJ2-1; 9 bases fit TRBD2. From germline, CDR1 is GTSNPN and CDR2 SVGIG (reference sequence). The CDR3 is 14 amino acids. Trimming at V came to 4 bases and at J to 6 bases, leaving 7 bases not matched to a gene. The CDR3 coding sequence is TGTGCCTGGACCGGGACTAGCCGTCTCAATGAGCAGTTCTTC. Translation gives CAWTGTSRLNEQFF.

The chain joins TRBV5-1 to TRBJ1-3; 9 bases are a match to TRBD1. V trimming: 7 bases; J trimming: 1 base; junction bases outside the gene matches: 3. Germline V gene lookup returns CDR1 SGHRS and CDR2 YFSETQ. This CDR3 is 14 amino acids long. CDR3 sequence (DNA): TGCGCCAGCGCACAGGGGGCATCTGGAAACACCATATATTTT. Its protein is CASAQGASGNTIYF.

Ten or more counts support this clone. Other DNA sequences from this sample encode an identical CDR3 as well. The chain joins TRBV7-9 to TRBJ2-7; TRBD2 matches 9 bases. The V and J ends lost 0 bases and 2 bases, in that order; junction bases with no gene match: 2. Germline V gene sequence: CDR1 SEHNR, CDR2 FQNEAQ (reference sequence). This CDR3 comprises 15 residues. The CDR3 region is CASSLAAGGTYEQYF. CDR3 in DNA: TGTGCCAGCAGCTTAGCGGCGGGGGGGACCTACGAGCAGTACTTC.

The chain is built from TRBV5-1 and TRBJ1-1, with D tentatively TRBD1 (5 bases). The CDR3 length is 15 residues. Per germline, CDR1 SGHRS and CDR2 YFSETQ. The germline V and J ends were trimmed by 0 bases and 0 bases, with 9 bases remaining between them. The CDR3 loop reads CASSLGMTVNTEAFF. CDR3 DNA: TGCGCCAGCAGCTTGGGAATGACAGTGAACACTGAAGCTTTCTTT.

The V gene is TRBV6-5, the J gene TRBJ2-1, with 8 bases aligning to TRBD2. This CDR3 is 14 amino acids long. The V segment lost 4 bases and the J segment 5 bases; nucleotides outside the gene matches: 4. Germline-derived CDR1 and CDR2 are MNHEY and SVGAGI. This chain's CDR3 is CASSFSGTDNEQFF. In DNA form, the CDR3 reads TGTGCCAGCAGTTTTAGCGGGACGGACAATGAGCAGTTCTTC.

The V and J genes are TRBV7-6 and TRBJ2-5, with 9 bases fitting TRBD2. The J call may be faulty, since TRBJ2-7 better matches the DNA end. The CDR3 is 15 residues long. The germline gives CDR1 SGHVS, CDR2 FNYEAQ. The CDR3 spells CASSLLIAGVHEQYF. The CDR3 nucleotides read TGTGCCAGCAGCTTACTAATAGCGGGAGTCCACGAGCAGTACTTC.

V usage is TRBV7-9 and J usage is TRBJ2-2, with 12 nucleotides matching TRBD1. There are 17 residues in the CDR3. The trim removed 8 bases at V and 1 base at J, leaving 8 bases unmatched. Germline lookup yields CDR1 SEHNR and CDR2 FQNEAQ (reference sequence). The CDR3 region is CASAAGTGGWNTGELFF. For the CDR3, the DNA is TGTGCCAGCGCAGCTGGGACAGGGGGCTGGAACACCGGGGAGCTGTTTTTT.

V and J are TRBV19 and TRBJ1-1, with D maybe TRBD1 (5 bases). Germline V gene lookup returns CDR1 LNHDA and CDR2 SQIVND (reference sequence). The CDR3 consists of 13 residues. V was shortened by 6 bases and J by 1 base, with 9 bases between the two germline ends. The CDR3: CASSYDRNTEAFF. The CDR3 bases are TGTGCCAGTAGCTACGACAGGAACACTGAAGCTTTCTTT.

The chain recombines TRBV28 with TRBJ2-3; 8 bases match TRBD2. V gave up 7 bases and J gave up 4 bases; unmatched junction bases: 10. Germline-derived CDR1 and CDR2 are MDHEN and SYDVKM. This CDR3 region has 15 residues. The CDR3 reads CASNPLAVGPDTQYF. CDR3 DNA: TGTGCCAGCAACCCACTAGCGGTTGGGCCAGATACGCAGTATTTT.

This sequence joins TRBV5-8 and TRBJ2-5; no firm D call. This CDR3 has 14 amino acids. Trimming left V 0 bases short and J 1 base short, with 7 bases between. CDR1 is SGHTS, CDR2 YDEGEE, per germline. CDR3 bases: TGTGCCAGCAGCTTGGTTGGCAGCCAAGAGACCCAGTACTTC. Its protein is CASSLVGSQETQYF.

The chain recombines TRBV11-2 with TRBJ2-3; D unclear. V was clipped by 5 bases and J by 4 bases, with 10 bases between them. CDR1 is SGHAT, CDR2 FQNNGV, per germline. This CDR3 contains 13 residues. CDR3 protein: CASSPPTADTQYF. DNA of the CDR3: TGTGCCAGCAGCCCACCCACGGCAGATACGCAGTATTTT. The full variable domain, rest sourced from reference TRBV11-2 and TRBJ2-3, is EAGVAQSPRYKIIEKRQSVAFWCNPISGHATLYWYQQILGQGPKLLIQFQNNGVVDDSQLPKDRFSAERLKGVDSTLKIQPAKLEDSAVYLCASSPPTADTQYFGPGTRLTVL.

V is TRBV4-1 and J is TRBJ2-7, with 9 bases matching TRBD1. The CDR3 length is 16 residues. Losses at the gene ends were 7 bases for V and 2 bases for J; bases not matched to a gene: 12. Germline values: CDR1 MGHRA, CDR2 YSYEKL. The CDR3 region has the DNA TGCGCCAGCAAGTGGGTTACCGGGACAGGGCCCTACGAGCAGTACTTC. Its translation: CASKWVTGTGPYEQYF.

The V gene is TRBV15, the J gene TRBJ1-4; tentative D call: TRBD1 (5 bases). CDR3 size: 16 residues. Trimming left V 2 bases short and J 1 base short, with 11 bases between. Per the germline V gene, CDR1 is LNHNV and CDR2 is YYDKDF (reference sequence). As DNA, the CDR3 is TGTGCCACCAGCAGATCCCCAGGGCAAACTAATGAAAAACTGTTTTTT. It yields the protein CATSRSPGQTNEKLFF.

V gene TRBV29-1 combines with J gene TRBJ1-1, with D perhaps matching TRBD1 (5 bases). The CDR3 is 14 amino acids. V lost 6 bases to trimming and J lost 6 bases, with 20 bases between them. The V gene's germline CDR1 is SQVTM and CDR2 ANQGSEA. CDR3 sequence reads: CSVNRRVSSPEAFF. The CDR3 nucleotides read TGCAGCGTAAACCGCAGGGTAAGTTCGCCTGAAGCTTTCTTT.

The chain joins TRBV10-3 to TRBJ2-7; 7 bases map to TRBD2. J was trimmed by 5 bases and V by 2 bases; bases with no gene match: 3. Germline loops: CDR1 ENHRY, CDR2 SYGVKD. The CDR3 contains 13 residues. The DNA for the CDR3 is TGTGCCATCAGTGAGGGGGGGGAGAACGAGCAGTACTTC. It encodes CAISEGGENEQYF.

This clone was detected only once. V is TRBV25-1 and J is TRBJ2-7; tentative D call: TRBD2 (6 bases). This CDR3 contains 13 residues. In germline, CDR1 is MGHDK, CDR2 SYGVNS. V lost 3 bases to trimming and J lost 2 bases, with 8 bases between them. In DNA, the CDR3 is TGTGCCAGCAGTGACCGGGGGACCTACGAGCAGTACTTC. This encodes CASSDRGTYEQYF.

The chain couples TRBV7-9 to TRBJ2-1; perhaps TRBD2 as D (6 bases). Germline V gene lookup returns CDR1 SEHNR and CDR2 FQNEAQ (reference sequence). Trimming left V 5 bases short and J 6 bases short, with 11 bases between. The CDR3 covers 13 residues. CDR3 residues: CASSDSGSNEQFF. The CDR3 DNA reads TGTGCCAGCAGCGATAGCGGATCCAATGAGCAGTTCTTC.